This TCR beta chain was retrieved from a study of cytomegalovirus exposure and HLA in healthy donors. The study's findings and limits: The authors enumerated roughly 180 TCR beta chains as linked to cytomegalovirus. Most TCR beta V segments were productive about 87% or about 30% of the time in an earlier analysis.

In the PCR, 60 Vbeta and 13 Jbeta primers were used. Assay: immunoSEQ multiplex PCR; the TCRdb copy retains only in-frame clones and omits some. The data show 170,000 or so clones, roughly 84% seen once. Turning to this clone: Its antigen is still unknown.

The receptor was isolated from a boy aged 2 to 9 in good health and CMV-seronegative. The sample taken for sequencing was PBMCs.

This CDR3 is CASSSPSHQPQHF. As DNA, the CDR3 is TGTGCCAGCAGTTCGCCCAGTCATCAGCCCCAGCATTTT. The genes are TRBV28 and TRBJ1-5; D gene ambiguous. Trimming took 4 bases from V and 5 from J, leaving 9 bases between them. CDR1 is MDHEN and CDR2 is SYDVKM in the germline V gene. This CDR3 has 13 amino acids.